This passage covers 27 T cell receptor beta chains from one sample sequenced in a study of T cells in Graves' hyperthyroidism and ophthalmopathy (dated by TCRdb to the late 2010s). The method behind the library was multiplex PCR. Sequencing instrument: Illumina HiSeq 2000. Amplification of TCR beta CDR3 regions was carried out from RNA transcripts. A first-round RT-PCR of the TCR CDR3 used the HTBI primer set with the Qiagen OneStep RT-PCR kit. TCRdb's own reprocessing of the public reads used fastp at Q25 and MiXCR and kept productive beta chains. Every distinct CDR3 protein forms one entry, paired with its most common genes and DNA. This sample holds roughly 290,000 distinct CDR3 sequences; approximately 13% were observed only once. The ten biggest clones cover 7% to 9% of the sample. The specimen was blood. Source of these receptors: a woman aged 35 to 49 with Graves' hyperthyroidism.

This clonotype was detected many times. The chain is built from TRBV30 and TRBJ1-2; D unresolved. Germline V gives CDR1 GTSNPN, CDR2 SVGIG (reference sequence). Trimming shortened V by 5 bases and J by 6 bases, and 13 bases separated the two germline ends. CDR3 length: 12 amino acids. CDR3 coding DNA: TGTGCCTGGGGACCCGGCGGGAATGGCTACACCTTC. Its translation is CAWGPGGNGYTF.

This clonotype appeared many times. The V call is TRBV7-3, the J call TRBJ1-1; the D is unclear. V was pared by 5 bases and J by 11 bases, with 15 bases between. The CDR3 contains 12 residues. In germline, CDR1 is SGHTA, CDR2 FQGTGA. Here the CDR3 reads CASSPWPPGAFF. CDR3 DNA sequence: TGTGCCAGCAGCCCCTGGCCCCCTGGGGCTTTCTTT. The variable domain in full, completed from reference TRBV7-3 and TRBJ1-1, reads GAGVSQTPSNKVTEKGKYVELRCDPISGHTALYWYRQSLGQGPEFLIYFQGTGAADDSGLPNDRFFAVRPEGSVSTLKIQRTERGDSAVYLCASSPWPPGAFFGQGTRLTVV.

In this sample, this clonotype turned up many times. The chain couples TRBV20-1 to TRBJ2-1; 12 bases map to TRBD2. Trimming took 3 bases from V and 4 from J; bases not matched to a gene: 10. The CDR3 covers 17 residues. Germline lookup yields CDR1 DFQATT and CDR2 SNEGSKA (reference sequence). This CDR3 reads CSARTFASGRGYNEQFF. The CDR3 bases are TGCAGTGCTAGGACATTCGCTAGCGGGAGGGGTTACAATGAGCAGTTCTTC.

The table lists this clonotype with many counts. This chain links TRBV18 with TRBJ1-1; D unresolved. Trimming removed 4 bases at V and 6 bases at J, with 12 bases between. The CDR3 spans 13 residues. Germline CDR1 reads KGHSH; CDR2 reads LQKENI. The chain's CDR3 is CASSLGVDSEAFF. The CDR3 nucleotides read TGTGCCAGCTCACTCGGAGTAGACTCTGAAGCTTTCTTT.

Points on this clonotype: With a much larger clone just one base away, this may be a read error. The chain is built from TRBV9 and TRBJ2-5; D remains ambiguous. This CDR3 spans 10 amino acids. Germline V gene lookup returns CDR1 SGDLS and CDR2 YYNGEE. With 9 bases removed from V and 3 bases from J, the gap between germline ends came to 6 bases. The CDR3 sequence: CATHKETQYF. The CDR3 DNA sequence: TGTGCCACCCACAAAGAGACCCAGTACTTC.

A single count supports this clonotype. CDR3 sequence: CASSVGRGDRDPTEYEQYF. CDR3 nucleotide sequence: TGTGCCAGCAGCGTAGGCAGAGGGGACCGGGACCCTACCGAATACGAGCAGTACTTC. The chain couples TRBV9 to TRBJ2-7, with D possibly being TRBD1 or TRBD2 (5 bases each). Germline V CDR1 and CDR2: SGDLS, YYNGEE. This CDR3 region has 19 residues. V was cut by 0 bases and J by 4 bases, with 26 bases left in between.

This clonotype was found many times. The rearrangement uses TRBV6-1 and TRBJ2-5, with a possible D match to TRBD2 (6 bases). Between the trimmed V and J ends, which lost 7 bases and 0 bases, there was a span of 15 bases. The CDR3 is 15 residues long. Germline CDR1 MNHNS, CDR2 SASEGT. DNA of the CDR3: TGTGCCAGCACCGTAGAAAGCGGGTACCAAGAGACCCAGTACTTC. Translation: CASTVESGYQETQYF.

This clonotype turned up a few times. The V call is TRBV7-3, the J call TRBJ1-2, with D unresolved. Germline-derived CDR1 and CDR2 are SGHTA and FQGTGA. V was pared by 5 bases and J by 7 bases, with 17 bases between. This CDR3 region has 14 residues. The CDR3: CASSREGRECGYTF. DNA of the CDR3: TGTGCCAGCAGCCGCGAAGGGAGAGAATGTGGCTACACCTTC.

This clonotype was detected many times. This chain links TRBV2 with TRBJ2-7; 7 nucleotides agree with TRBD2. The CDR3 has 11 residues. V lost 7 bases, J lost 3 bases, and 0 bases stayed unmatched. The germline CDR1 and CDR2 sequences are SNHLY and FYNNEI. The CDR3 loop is CASTSGYEQYF. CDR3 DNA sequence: TGTGCCAGCACTAGCGGCTACGAGCAGTACTTC.

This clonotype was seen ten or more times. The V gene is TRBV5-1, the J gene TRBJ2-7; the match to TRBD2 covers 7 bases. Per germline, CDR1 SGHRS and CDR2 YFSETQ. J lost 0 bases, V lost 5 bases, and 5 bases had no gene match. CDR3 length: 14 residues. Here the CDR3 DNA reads TGCGCCAGCAGAACAACTAGCGCCTCCTACGAGCAGTACTTC. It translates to CASRTTSASYEQYF. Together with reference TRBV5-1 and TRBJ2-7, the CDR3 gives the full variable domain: KAGVTQTPRYLIKTRGQQVTLSCSPISGHRSVSWYQQTPGQGLQFLFEYFSETQRNKGNFPGRFSGRQFSNSRSEMNVSTLELGDSALYLCASRTTSASYEQYFGPGTRLTVT.

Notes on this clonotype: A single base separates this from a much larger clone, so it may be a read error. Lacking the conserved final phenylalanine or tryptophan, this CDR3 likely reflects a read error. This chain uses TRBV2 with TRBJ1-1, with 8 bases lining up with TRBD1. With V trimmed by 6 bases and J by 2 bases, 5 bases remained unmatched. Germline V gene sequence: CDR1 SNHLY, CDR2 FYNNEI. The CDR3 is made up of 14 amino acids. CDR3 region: CASRTGQGNTEAFL. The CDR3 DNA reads TGTGCCAGCAGAACAGGACAGGGCAACACTGAAGCTTTCCTT.

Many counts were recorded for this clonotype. The CDR3 coding sequence is TGTGCCAGCAGCTTCGCGGGCGGGAGGGCCGTTTTACGAGAGCAGTACTTC. Its protein is CASSFAGGRAVLREQYF. The rearrangement links TRBV7-9 to TRBJ2-7, with 9 positions matching TRBD2. The V gene end was trimmed by 3 bases and the J gene end by 7 bases; junction bases not matched to a gene: 16. The CDR3 spans 17 residues. CDR1 is SEHNR, CDR2 FQNEAQ, per germline (reference sequence).

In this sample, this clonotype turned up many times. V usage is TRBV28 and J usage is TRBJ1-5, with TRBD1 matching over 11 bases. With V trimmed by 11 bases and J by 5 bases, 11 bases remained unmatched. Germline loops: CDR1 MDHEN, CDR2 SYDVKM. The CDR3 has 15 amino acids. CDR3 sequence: CAGADRGQGHQPQHF. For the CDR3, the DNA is TGTGCCGGTGCGGACAGGGGGCAGGGCCATCAGCCCCAGCATTTT. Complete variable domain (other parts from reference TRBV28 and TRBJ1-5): DVKVTQSSRYLVKRTGEKVFLECVQDMDHENMFWYRQDPGLGLRLIYFSYDVKMKEKGDIPEGYSVSREKKERFSLILESASTNQTSMYLCAGADRGQGHQPQHFGDGTRLSIL.

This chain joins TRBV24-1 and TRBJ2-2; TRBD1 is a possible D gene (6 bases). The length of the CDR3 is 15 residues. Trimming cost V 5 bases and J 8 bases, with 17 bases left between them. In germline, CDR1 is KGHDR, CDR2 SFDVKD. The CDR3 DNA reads TGTGCCACCAGTGCAAAATCGACAGGCTGGGGGGAGCTGTTTTTT. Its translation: CATSAKSTGWGELFF.

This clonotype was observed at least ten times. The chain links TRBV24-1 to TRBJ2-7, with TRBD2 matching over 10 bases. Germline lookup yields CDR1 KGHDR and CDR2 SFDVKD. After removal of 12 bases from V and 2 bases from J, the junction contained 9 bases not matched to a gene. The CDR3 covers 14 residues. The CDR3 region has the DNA TGTGCCGTGATGCCGGGACTAGCGACCTACGAGCAGTACTTC. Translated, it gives CAVMPGLATYEQYF.

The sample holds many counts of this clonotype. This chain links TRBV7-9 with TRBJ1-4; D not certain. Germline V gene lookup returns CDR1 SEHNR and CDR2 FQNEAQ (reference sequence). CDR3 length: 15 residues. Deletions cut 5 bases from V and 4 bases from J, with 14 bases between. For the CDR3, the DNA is TGTGCCAGCAGCCCGAAGGGAGGGATTAATGAAAAACTGTTTTTT. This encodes CASSPKGGINEKLFF.

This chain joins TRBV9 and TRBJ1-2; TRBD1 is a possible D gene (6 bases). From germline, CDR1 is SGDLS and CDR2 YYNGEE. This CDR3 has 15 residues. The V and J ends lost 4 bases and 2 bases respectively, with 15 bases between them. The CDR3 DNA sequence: TGTGCCAGCAGCTCAGTCTACACAGGGAACTATGGCTACACCTTC. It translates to CASSSVYTGNYGYTF.

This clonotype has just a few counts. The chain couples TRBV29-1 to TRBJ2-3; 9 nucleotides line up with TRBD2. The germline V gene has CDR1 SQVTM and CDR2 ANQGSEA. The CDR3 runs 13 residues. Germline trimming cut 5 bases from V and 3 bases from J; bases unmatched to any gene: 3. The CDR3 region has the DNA TGCAGCGTTTCTAGCGGGATAACAGATACGCAGTATTTT. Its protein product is CSVSSGITDTQYF.

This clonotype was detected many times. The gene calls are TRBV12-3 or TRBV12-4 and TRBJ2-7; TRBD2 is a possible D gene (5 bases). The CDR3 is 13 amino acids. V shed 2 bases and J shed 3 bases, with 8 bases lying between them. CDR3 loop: CASSLMEVYEQYF. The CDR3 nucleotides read TGTGCCAGCAGTTTAATGGAGGTCTACGAGCAGTACTTC.

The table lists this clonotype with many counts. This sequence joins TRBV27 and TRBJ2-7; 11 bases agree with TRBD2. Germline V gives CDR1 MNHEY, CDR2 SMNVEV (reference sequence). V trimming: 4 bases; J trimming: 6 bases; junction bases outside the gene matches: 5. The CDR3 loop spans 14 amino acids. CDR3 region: CASSSLAGGGEQYF. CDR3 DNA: TGTGCCAGCAGTTCCCTAGCGGGAGGAGGCGAGCAGTACTTC.

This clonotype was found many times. The CDR3 DNA reads as TGTGCCAGCAGTCCTCCAGGGCAGCCCCAGCATTTT. Translating gives CASSPPGQPQHF. This chain connects TRBV18 to TRBJ1-5, with D possibly matching TRBD1 (5 bases). From germline, CDR1 is KGHSH and CDR2 LQKENI. The germline V and J ends were trimmed by 8 bases and 7 bases, with 12 bases remaining between them. This CDR3 contains 12 residues.

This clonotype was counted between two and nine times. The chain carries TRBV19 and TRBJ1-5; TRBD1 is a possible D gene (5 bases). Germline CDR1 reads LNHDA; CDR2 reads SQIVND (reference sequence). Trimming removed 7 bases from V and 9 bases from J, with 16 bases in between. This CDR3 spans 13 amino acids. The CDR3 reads CASTLGRAGPQHF. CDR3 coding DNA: TGTGCCAGTACCCTGGGACGGGCCGGGCCCCAGCATTTT.

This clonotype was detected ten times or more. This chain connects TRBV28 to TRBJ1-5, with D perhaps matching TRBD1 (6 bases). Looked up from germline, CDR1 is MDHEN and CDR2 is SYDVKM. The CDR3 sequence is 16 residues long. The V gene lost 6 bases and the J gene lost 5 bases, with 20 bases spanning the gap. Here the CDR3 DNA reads TGTGCCAGCAGGTCCCCCGGGGGCGCAATAGATCAGCCCCAGCATTTT. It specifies CASRSPGGAIDQPQHF.

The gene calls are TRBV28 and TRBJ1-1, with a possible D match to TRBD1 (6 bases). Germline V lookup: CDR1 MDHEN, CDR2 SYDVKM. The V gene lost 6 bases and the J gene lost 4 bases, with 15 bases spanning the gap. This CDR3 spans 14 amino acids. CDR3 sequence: CASSRGGPTTEAFF. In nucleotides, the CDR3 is TGTGCCAGCAGCCGCGGGGGGCCGACCACTGAAGCTTTCTTT.

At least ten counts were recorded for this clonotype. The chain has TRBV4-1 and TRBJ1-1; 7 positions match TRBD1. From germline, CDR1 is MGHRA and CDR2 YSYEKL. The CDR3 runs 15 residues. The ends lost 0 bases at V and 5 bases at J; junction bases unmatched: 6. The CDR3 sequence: CASSQDEGARTEAFF. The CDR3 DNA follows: TGCGCCAGCAGCCAAGATGAGGGGGCAAGGACTGAAGCTTTCTTT.

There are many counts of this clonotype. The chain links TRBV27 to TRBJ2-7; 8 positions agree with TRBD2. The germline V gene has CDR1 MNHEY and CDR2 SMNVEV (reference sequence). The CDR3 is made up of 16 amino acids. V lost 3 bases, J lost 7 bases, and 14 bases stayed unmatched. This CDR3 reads CASSFNVGAGAGEQYF. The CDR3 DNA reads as TGTGCCAGCAGTTTTAACGTCGGAGCGGGAGCGGGTGAGCAGTACTTC.

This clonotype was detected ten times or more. This CDR3 is CASSEGRGQETQYF. The CDR3 coding sequence is TGTGCCAGCAGTGAAGGCAGGGGGCAGGAGACCCAGTACTTC. V and J are TRBV2 and TRBJ2-5; the match to TRBD1 covers 8 bases. The V segment lost 1 base and the J segment 5 bases; nucleotides outside the gene matches: 3. Germline CDR1 reads SNHLY; CDR2 reads FYNNEI. This CDR3 contains 14 residues. The variable domain in full, with the rest retrieved from reference TRBV2 and TRBJ2-5, is EPEVTQTPSHQVTQMGQEVILRCVPISNHLYFYWYRQILGQKVEFLVSFYNNEISEKSEIFDDQFSVERPDGSNFTLKIRSTKLEDSAMYFCASSEGRGQETQYFGPGTRLLVL.